These T cell receptor beta chains were read from a single sample in a study of CDR3 diversity in severe acne. TCRdb fed the PCR reads into MiXCR, producing one record per CDR3 protein. This sample carries tens of thousands of distinct CDR3 sequences, around 54% of them seen once, and the ten largest clones take more than 9%. The specimen sequenced was blood. The receptors were gathered from a male donor with severe acne vulgaris. CDR3s include the opening cysteine and the closing phenylalanine or tryptophan. A D gene is named only where the DNA matches it firmly. Only part of the rows carry a size: once, few, many, or a class if the clone is expanded.

clone size: NA
CDR3 length: 12
V gene: TRBV20-1
D gene: NA
J gene: TRBJ1-5
CDR3 DNA: TGCAGTGCTGATACAGGGACTCAGCCCCAGCATTTT
CDR3 protein: CSADTGTQPQHF

clone size: NA
CDR3 length: 14
V gene: TRBV5-5
D gene: NA
J gene: TRBJ2-5
CDR3 DNA: TGTGCCAGCAGCCCCCTTAGCGCCCAAGAGACCCAGTACTTC
CDR3 protein: CASSPLSAQETQYF

clone size: NA
CDR3 length: 20
V gene: TRBV4-3
D gene: NA
J gene: TRBJ1-4
CDR3 DNA: TGCGCCAGCAGCCAGTTCCTCGGACAGAGTCAGACATCAACTAATGAAAAACTGTTTTTT
CDR3 protein: CASSQFLGQSQTSTNEKLFF

clone size: NA
CDR3 length: 16
V gene: TRBV9
D gene: TRBD2
J gene: TRBJ2-2
CDR3 DNA: TGTGTCAGCAGCGTAGAAGCGGGAGGTTTCACCGGGGAGCTGTTTTTT
CDR3 protein: CVSSVEAGGFTGELFF

clone size: many
CDR3 length: 14
V gene: TRBV5-1
D gene: NA
J gene: TRBJ2-3
CDR3 DNA: TGCGCCAGCAGCTTGGGACAGCTAGCAGATACGCAGTATTTT
CDR3 protein: CASSLGQLADTQYF

clone size: many
CDR3 length: 16
V gene: TRBV5-1
D gene: NA
J gene: TRBJ2-3
CDR3 DNA: TGCGCCAGCAGCTTGAGGCAAGGGGCCTTCACAGATACGCAGTATTTT
CDR3 protein: CASSLRQGAFTDTQYF

clone size: NA
CDR3 length: 16
V gene: TRBV11-2
D gene: TRBD2
J gene: TRBJ2-5
CDR3 DNA: TGTGCCAGCAGTGGGACTAGCGGGAGTCCCCAAGAGACCCAGTACTTC
CDR3 protein: CASSGTSGSPQETQYF

clone size: NA
CDR3 length: 15
V gene: TRBV19
D gene: NA
J gene: TRBJ2-7
CDR3 DNA: TGTGCCAGTAACCCCTACGGGACACACTCCTACGAGCAGTACTTC
CDR3 protein: CASNPYGTHSYEQYF

clone size: NA
CDR3 length: 15
V gene: TRBV24-1
D gene: NA
J gene: TRBJ2-5
CDR3 DNA: TGTGCCACCAGTGAGGGGGGATTTAGCAATCAGCCCCAGTACTTC
CDR3 protein: CATSEGGFSNQPQYF

clone size: once
CDR3 length: 15
V gene: TRBV11-2
D gene: NA
J gene: TRBJ1-3
CDR3 DNA: TGTGCCAGCAGCTTAGTTAGGGGACCTGGAAACACCATATATTTT
CDR3 protein: CASSLVRGPGNTIYF

clone size: NA
CDR3 length: 13
V gene: TRBV6-9
D gene: NA
J gene: TRBJ2-5
CDR3 DNA: TGTGCCATCAAGTTCAGGGCTAGAGGGACCCAGTACTTC
CDR3 protein: CAIKFRARGTQYF

clone size: many
CDR3 length: 11
V gene: TRBV20-1
D gene: NA
J gene: TRBJ2-3
CDR3 DNA: TGCAGTGGGCCGCGTATGAATACGCAGTATTTT
CDR3 protein: CSGPRMNTQYF

clone size: NA
CDR3 length: 14
V gene: TRBV29-1
D gene: NA
J gene: TRBJ2-3
CDR3 DNA: TGCAGCGCTAAGGGTCGGCAGGGGTTAGATACGCAGTATTTT
CDR3 protein: CSAKGRQGLDTQYF

clone size: NA
CDR3 length: 16
V gene: TRBV2
D gene: TRBD2
J gene: TRBJ2-7
CDR3 DNA: TGTGCCAGCAGTGAGAGACTAGCGGGAGACCTGATAAACCTGGACTTC
CDR3 protein: CASSERLAGDLINLDF

clone size: few
CDR3 length: 18
V gene: TRBV4-2
D gene: NA
J gene: TRBJ1-5
CDR3 DNA: TGTGCCAGCAGCCAAGATGATTGGGCACCTTATAGCAATCAGCCCCAGCATTTT
CDR3 protein: CASSQDDWAPYSNQPQHF

clone size: NA
CDR3 length: 12
V gene: TRBV4-1
D gene: NA
J gene: TRBJ2-2
CDR3 DNA: TGTGCCAGCAGCTTTACTACCGGGGAGCTGTTTTTT
CDR3 protein: CASSFTTGELFF

clone size: few
CDR3 length: 18
V gene: TRBV7-2
D gene: NA
J gene: TRBJ2-2
CDR3 DNA: TGTGCCAGCGCGTCCGCCGCCATTTGGGGAGCCTCAACCGGGGAGCTGTTTTTT
CDR3 protein: CASASAAIWGASTGELFF

clone size: NA
CDR3 length: 12
V gene: TRBV29-1
D gene: NA
J gene: TRBJ2-5
CDR3 DNA: TGCAGCGTTACAGAATTCACAGAGACCCAGTACTTC
CDR3 protein: CSVTEFTETQYF

clone size: NA
CDR3 length: 15
V gene: TRBV7-9
D gene: NA
J gene: TRBJ2-5
CDR3 DNA: TGTGCCAGCGGAAAGACAGGGACTCCCCAGGAGACCCAGTACTTC
CDR3 protein: CASGKTGTPQETQYF

clone size: once
CDR3 length: 15
V gene: TRBV7-8
D gene: NA
J gene: TRBJ1-2
CDR3 DNA: TGTGCCAGCAACTCTTGGGCATCCGGGACTTTCGGCTACACCTTC
CDR3 protein: CASNSWASGTFGYTF

clone size: many
CDR3 length: 14
V gene: TRBV30
D gene: NA
J gene: TRBJ1-3
CDR3 DNA: TGTGCCTGGAGTGTACGGGGGCCTGGAAACACCATATATTTT
CDR3 protein: CAWSVRGPGNTIYF

clone size: NA
CDR3 length: 14
V gene: TRBV5-4
D gene: TRBD1
J gene: TRBJ2-5
CDR3 DNA: TGTGCCAGCAGTCTGACAGGGATCCGAGAGACCCAGTACTTC
CDR3 protein: CASSLTGIRETQYF

clone size: few
CDR3 length: 13
V gene: TRBV7-9
D gene: NA
J gene: TRBJ2-5
CDR3 DNA: TGTGCCAGCAGGTCGGGACCTCAAGAGACCCAGTACTTC
CDR3 protein: CASRSGPQETQYF

clone size: few
CDR3 length: 16
V gene: TRBV20-1
D gene: TRBD2
J gene: TRBJ2-3
CDR3 DNA: TGCAGTGCTCACGATATAGCGGGAGGCGGCACAGATACGCAGTATTTT
CDR3 protein: CSAHDIAGGGTDTQYF

clone size: few
CDR3 length: 14
V gene: TRBV13
D gene: NA
J gene: TRBJ1-1
CDR3 DNA: TGTGCCAGCGGCGTCGTAGGGATGGGCACTGAAGCTTTCTTT
CDR3 protein: CASGVVGMGTEAFF

clone size: NA
CDR3 length: 12
V gene: TRBV11-2
D gene: NA
J gene: TRBJ1-5
CDR3 DNA: TGTGCCAGCAGTGCTGTCGGTCAGCCCCAGCATTTT
CDR3 protein: CASSAVGQPQHF

clone size: NA
CDR3 length: 13
V gene: TRBV6-5
D gene: NA
J gene: TRBJ2-7
CDR3 DNA: TGTGCCAGCAGTTACTCAGGGATATACGAGCAGTACTTC
CDR3 protein: CASSYSGIYEQYF

clone size: NA
CDR3 length: 14
V gene: TRBV15
D gene: NA
J gene: TRBJ2-5
CDR3 DNA: TGTGCCACCAGCAGAGGAGTGGAGGGTGAGACCCAGTACTTC
CDR3 protein: CATSRGVEGETQYF

clone size: NA
CDR3 length: 13
V gene: TRBV7-3
D gene: TRBD1
J gene: TRBJ1-1
CDR3 DNA: TGTGCCAGCAGCTTAACTCAGGGGGCTGAAGCTTTCTTT
CDR3 protein: CASSLTQGAEAFF

clone size: NA
CDR3 length: 15
V gene: TRBV10-3
D gene: TRBD1
J gene: TRBJ1-2
CDR3 DNA: TGTGCCATCAGTGAGCGACAGGGGTCCAACTATGGCTACACCTTC
CDR3 protein: CAISERQGSNYGYTF

clone size: NA
CDR3 length: 20
V gene: TRBV7-9
D gene: NA
J gene: TRBJ2-1
CDR3 DNA: NA
CDR3 protein: CASSIYLCSVEDGGWHEQFF

clone size: many
CDR3 length: 13
V gene: TRBV20-1
D gene: TRBD1
J gene: TRBJ1-5
CDR3 DNA: TGCAGTGCTGTGGGACAGGTGGATCAGCCCCAGCATTTT
CDR3 protein: CSAVGQVDQPQHF

clone size: few
CDR3 length: 19
V gene: TRBV9
D gene: NA
J gene: TRBJ2-1
CDR3 DNA: TGTGCCAGCAGCGTGGGGCTAGCGCCATCCCGTAGCTCCTACAATGAGCAGTTCTTC
CDR3 protein: CASSVGLAPSRSSYNEQFF